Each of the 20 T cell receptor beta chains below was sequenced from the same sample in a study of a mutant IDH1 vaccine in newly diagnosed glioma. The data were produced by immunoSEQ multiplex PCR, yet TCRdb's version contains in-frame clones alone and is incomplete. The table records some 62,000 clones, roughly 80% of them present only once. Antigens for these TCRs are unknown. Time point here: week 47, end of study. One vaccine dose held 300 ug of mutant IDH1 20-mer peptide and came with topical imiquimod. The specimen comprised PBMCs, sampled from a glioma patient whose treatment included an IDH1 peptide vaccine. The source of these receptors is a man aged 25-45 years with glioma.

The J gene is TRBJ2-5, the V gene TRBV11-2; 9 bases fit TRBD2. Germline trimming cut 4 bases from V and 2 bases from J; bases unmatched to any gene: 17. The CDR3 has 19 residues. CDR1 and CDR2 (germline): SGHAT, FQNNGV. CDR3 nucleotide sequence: TGTGCCAGCAGCTCGCTAGCCCCGATCAGGGCGGGGGGGCAAGAGACCCAGTACTTC. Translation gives CASSSLAPIRAGGQETQYF.

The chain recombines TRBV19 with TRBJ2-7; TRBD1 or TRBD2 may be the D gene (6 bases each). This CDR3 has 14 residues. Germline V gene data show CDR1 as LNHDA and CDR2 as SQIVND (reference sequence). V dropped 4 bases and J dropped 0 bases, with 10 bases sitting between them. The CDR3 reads CASSSGTLSYEQYF. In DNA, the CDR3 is TGTGCCAGTAGTAGCGGGACACTCTCCTACGAGCAGTACTTC.

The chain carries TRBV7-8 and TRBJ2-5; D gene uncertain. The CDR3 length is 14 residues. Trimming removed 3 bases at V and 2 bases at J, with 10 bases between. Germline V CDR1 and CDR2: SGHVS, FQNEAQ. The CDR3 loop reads CASSFREVQETQYF. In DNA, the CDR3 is TGTGCCAGCAGCTTCCGAGAGGTTCAAGAGACCCAGTACTTC. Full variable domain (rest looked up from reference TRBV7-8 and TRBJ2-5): GAGVSQSPRYKVAKRGQDVALRCDPISGHVSLFWYQQALGQGPEFLTYFQNEAQLDKSGLPSDRFFAERPEGSVSTLKIQRTQQEDSAVYLCASSFREVQETQYFGPGTRLLVL.

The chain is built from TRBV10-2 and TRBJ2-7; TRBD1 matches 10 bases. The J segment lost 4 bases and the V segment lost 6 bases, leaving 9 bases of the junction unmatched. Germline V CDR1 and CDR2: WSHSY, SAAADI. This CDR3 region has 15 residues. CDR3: CASRKPGQGIYEQYF. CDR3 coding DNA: TGCGCCAGCAGAAAGCCGGGACAGGGGATTTACGAGCAGTACTTC.

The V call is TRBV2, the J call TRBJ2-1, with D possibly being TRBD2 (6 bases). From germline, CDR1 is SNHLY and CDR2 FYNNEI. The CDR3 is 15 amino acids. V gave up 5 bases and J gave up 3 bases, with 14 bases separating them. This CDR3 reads CASSILEGLYNEQFF. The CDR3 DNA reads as TGTGCCAGCAGTATACTGGAGGGGCTCTACAATGAGCAGTTCTTC.

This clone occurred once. The CDR3 here is CASSLGRGGYNEQFF. The CDR3 coding sequence is TGTGCCAGCAGCTTAGGGCGCGGAGGGTACAATGAGCAGTTCTTC. This chain connects TRBV11-3 to TRBJ2-1, with D possibly matching TRBD2 (6 bases). Trimming pared 1 base from V and 4 bases from J, leaving 11 bases between. CDR3 length equals 15 residues. Per germline, CDR1 SGHNT and CDR2 YENEEA.

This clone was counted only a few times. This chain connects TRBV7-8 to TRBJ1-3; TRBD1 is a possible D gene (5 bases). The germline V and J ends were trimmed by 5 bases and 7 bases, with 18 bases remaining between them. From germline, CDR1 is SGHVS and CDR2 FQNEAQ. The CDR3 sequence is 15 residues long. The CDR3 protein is CASSREQGGWNTIYF. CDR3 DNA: TGTGCCAGCAGCCGAGAGCAGGGTGGATGGAACACCATATATTTT.

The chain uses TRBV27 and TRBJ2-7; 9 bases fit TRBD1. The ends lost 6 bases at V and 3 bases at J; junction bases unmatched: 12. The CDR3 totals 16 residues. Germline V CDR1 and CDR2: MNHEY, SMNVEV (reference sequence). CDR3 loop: CASRPGTGRRIYEQYF. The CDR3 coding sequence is TGTGCCAGCAGACCCGGGACAGGGAGACGAATCTACGAGCAGTACTTC.

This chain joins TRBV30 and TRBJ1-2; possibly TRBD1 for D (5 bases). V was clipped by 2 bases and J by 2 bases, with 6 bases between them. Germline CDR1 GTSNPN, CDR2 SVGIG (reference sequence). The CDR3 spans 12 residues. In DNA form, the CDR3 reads TGTGCCTGGAGTCCAGGGAACTATGGCTACACCTTC. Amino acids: CAWSPGNYGYTF.

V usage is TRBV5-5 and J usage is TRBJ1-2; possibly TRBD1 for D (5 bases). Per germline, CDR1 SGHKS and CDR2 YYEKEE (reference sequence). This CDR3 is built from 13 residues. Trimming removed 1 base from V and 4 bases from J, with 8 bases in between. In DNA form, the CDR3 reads TGTGCCAGCAGCTTGCCCGGGGCCTATGGCTACACCTTC. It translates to CASSLPGAYGYTF.

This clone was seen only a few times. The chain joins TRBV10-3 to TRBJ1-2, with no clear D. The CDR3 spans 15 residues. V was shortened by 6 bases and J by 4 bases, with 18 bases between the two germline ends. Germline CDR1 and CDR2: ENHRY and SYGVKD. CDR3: CAISYHDRPLYGYTF. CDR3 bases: TGTGCCATCAGCTATCATGACCGGCCCCTCTATGGCTACACCTTC.

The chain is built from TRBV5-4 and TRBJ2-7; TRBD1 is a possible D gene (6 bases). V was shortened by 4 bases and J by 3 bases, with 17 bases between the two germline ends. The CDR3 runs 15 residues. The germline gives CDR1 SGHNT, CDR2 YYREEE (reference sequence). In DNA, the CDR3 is TGTGCCAGCAGCCGGCGGACAGTAATATTCTACGAGCAGTACTTC. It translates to CASSRRTVIFYEQYF.

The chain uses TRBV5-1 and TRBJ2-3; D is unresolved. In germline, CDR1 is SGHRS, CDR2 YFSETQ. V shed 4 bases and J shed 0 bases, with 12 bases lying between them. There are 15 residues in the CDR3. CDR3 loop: CASSLSTRSTDTQYF. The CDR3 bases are TGCGCCAGCAGCCTATCCACCCGGAGCACAGATACGCAGTATTTT.

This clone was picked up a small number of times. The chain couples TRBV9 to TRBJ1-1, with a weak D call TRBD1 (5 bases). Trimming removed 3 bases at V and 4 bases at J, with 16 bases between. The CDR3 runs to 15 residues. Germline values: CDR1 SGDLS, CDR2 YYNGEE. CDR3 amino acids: CASSGGVVEGTEAFF. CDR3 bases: TGTGCCAGCAGCGGAGGGGTTGTTGAGGGCACTGAAGCTTTCTTT.

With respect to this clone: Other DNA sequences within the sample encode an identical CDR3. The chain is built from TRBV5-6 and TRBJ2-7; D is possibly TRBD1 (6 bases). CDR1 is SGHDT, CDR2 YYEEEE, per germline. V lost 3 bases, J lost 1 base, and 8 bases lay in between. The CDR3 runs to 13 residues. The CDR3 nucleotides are TGTGCCAGCAGCTGGGGGACATCCTACGAGCAGTACTTC. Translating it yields CASSWGTSYEQYF.

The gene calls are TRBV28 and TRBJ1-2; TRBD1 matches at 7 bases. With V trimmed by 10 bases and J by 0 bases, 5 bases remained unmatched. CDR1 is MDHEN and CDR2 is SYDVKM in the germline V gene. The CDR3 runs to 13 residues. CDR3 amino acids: CAIPGQTNYGYTF. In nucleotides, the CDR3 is TGTGCCATCCCGGGACAGACTAACTATGGCTACACCTTC.

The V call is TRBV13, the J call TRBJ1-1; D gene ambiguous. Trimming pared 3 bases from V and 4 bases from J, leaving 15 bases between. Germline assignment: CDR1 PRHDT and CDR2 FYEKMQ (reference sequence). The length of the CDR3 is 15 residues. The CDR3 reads CASSFSIGFITEAFF. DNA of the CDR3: TGTGCCAGCAGCTTTTCGATAGGTTTCATCACTGAAGCTTTCTTT.

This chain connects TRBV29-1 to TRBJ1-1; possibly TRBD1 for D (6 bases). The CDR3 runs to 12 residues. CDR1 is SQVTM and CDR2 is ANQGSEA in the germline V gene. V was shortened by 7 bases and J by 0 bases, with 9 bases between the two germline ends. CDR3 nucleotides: TGCAGCGGGCAGGGGTTGAACACTGAAGCTTTCTTT. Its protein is CSGQGLNTEAFF.

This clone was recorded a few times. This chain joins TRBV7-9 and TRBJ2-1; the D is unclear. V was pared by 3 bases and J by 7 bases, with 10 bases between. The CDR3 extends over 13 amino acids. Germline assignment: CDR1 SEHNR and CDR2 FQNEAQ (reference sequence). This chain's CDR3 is CASSFDSTNEQFF. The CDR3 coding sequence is TGTGCCAGCAGCTTTGATAGTACGAATGAGCAGTTCTTC.

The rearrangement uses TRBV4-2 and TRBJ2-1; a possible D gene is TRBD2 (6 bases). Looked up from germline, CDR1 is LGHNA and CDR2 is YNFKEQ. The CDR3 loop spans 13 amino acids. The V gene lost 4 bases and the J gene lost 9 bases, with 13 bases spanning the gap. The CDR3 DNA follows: TGTGCCAGCAGCCCAGGTCCCGGGAGTGAGCAGTTCTTC. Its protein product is CASSPGPGSEQFF.